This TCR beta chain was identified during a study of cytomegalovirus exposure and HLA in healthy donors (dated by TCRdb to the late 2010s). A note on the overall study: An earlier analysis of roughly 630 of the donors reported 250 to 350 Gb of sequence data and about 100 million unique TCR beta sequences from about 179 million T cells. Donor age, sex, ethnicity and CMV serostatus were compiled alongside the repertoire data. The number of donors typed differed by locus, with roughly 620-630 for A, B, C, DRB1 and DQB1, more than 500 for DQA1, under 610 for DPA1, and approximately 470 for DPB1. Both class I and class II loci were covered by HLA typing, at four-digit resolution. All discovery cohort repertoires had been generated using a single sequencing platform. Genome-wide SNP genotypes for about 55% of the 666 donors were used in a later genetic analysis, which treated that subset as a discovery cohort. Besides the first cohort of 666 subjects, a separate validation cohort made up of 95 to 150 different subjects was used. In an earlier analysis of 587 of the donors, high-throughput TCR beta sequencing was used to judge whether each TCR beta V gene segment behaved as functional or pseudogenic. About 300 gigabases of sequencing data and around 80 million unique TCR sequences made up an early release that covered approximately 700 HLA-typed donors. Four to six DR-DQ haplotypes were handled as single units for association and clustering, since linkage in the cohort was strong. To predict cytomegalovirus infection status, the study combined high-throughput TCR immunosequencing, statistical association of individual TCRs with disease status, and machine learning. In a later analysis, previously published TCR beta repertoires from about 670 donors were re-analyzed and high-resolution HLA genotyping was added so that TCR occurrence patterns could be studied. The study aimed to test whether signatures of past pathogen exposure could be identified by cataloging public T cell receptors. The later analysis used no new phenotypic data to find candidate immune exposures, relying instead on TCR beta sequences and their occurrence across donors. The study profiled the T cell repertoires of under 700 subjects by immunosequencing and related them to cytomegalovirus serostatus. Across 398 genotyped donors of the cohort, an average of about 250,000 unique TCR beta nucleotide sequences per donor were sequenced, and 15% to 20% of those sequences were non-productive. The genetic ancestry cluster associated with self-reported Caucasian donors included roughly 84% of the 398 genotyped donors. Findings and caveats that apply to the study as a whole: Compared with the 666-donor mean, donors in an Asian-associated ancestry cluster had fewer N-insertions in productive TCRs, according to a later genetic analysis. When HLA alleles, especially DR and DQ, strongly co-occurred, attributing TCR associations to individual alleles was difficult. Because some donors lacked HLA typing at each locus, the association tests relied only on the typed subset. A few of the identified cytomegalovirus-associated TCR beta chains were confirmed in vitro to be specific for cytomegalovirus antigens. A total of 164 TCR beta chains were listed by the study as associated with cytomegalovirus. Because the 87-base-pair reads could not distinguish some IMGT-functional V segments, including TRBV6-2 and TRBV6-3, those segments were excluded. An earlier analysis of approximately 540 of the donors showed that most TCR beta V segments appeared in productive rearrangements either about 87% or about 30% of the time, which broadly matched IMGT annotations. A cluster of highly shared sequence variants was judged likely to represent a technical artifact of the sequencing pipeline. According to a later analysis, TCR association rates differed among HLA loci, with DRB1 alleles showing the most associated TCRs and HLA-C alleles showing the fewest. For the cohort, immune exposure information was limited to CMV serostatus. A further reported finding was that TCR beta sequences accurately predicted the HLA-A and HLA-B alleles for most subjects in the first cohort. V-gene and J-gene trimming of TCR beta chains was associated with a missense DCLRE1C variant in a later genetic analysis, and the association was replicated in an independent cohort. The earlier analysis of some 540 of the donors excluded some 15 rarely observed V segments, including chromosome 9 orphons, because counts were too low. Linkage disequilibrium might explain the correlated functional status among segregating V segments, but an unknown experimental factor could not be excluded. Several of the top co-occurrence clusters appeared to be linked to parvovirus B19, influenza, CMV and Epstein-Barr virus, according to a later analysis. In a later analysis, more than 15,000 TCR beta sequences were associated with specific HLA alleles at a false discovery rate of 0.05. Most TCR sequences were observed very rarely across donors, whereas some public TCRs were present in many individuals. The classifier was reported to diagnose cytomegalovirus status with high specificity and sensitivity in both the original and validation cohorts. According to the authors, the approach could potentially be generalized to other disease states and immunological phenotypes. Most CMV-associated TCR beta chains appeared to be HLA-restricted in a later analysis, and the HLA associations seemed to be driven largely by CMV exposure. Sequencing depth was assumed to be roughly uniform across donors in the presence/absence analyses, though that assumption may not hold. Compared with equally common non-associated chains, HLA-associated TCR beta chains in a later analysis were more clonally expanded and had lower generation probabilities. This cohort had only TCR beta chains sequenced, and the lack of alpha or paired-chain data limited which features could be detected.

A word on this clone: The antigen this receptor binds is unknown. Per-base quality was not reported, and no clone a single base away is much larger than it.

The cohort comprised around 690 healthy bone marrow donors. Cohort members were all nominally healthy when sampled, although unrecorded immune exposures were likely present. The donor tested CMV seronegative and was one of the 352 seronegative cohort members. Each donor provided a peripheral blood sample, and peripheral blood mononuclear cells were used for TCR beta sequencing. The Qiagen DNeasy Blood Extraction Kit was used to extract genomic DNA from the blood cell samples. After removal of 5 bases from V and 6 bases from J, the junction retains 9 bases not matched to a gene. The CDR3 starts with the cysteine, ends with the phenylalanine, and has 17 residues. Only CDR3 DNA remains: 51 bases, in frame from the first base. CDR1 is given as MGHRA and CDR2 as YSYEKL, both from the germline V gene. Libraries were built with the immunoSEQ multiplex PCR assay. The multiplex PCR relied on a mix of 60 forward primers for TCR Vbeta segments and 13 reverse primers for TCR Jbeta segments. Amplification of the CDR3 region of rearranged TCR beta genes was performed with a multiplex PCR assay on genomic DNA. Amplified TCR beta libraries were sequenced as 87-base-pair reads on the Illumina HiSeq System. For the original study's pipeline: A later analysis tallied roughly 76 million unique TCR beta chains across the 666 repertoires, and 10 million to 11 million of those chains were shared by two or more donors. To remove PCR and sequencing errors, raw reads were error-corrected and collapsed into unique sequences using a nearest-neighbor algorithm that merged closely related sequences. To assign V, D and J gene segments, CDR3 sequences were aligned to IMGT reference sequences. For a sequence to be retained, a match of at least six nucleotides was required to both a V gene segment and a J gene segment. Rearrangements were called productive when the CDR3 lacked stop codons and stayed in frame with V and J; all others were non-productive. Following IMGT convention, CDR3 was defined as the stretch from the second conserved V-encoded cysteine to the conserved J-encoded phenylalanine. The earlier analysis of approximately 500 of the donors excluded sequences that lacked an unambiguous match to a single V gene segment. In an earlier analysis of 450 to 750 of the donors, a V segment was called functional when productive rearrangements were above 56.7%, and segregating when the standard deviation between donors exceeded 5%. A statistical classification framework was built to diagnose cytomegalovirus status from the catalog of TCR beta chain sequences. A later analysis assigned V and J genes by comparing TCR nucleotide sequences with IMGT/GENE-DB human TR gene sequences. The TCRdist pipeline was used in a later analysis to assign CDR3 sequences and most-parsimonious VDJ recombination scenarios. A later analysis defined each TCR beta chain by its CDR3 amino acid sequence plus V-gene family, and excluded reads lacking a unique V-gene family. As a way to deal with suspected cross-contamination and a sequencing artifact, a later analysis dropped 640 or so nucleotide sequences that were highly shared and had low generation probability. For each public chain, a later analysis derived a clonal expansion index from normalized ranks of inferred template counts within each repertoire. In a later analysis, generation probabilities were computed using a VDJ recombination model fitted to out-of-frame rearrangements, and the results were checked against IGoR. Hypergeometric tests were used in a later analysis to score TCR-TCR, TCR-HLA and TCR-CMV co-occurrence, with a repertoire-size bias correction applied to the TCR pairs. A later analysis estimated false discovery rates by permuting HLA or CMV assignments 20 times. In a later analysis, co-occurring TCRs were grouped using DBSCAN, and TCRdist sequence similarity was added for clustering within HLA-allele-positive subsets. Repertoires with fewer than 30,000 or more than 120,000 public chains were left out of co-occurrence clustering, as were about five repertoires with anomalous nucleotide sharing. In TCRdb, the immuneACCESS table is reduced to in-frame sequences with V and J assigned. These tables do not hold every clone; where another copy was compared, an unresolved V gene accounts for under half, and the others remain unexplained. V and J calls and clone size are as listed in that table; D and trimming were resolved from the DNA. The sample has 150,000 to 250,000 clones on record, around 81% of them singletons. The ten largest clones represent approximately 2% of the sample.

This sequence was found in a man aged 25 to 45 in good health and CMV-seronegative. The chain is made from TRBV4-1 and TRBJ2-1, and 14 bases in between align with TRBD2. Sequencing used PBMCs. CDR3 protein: CASSLGLAGALGNEQFF. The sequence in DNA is TGCGCCAGCAGCTTGGGACTAGCGGGAGCGCTTGGCAATGAGCAGTTCTTC.